The rows below give T cell receptor beta chains drawn from one sample of a study of immune characterization of retroperitoneal liposarcoma. MiXCR, run by TCRdb on the PCR reads, gives a single entry per CDR3 protein. The table has about 8,200 distinct CDR3 sequences, just over 40% seen once. Sequencing was done on a sample of tumor tissue. The source is a male donor with retroperitoneal liposarcoma. Each CDR3 is given with its conserved first and last residue. D genes are given only for firm matches. Not every row has a clone size; where given, it reads once, few, many or a size class.

>TRBJ2-7|NA|NA|TRBV10-1
TGCGCCAGCAGTGAGTCAATCGACGGAACCCGCCTCTACGAGCAGTACTTC
CASSESIDGTRLYEQYF
>TRBJ2-7|NA|NA|TRBV12-3/TRBV12-4
TGTGCCAGCAGGCCGGGAAAGGCAGGGGGGTGGTTCGAGCAGTACTTC
CASRPGKAGGWFEQYF
>TRBJ2-4|NA|TRBD2|TRBV12-3/TRBV12-4
TGTGCCAGCAGTTTGGGAGGGAACTCCTACAATGAGCAGTACTTC
CASSLGGNSYNEQYF
>TRBJ1-4|NA|NA|TRBV6-1
TGTGCCAGCAGGGATCAGGGTACTAATGAAAAACTGTTTTTT
CASRDQGTNEKLFF
>TRBJ2-6|medium-sized|TRBD1|TRBV6-1
TGTGCCAGCACCCTGACAGGGGGTACTTCTGGGGCCAACGTCCTGACTTTC
CASTLTGGTSGANVLTF
>TRBJ2-1|NA|TRBD2|TRBV6-6
TGTGCCAGCAGGGGACTAGCGGGAGAGACTGGCTACGAGCAGTTCTTC
CASRGLAGETGYEQFF
>TRBJ2-1|NA|NA|TRBV10-2
TGCGCCAGCAGTCCCCTATGGGGAGATGAGCAGTTCTTC
CASSPLWGDEQFF
>TRBJ1-1|NA|NA|TRBV7-2
TGTGCCAGCAGCTTATATGAGAACACTGAAGCTTTCTTT
CASSLYENTEAFF
>TRBJ2-5|NA|NA|TRBV11-3
TGTGCCAGCAGCTTAGGCGGGATAATCGGAGAGACCCAGTACTTC
CASSLGGIIGETQYF
>TRBJ2-7|large|NA|TRBV11-3
TGTGCCAGCAGCTTAGATCTTGTGGCCGACCCGCAGGACGAGCAGTACTTC
CASSLDLVADPQDEQYF
>TRBJ2-5|NA|NA|TRBV6-1
TGTGCCAGCAGTGTGGTTATGGGGTTAGATGAGCAGTACTTC
CASSVVMGLDEQYF
>TRBJ2-1|once|NA|TRBV7-2
TGTGCCAGCAGCTTAGGTTCCGCGGGGTCCCAAGAGACCCAGTTCTTC
CASSLGSAGSQETQFF
>TRBJ2-3|NA|TRBD2|TRBV7-6
TGTGCCAGCAGCTTCGACGAGCGGGAGCCGGCCGATACGCAGTATTTT
CASSFDEREPADTQYF
>TRBJ2-7|few|NA|TRBV28
TGTGCCAGCAGTTTCGGCGGTCCTCAGGCCGAGCAGTACTTC
CASSFGGPQAEQYF
>TRBJ2-3|few|TRBD2|TRBV7-8
TGTGCCAGCAGCATACTCGCGGGGGGGCCTTTAGGTACAGATACGCAGTATTTT
CASSILAGGPLGTDTQYF
>TRBJ2-3|NA|TRBD1|TRBV6-1
TGTGCCAGCAGTGGGGAGACAGGGAGTTCAGATACGCAGTATTTT
CASSGETGSSDTQYF
>TRBJ2-1|NA|NA|TRBV6-1
TGTGCCGGGGGGAGAGGGTACGGTGAGCAGTTCTTC
CAGGRGYGEQFF
>TRBJ2-2|NA|TRBD1|TRBV12-3/TRBV12-4
TGTGCCAGCCAGGGACAGGGCAACACCGGGGAGCTGTTTTTT
CASQGQGNTGELFF
>TRBJ1-5|NA|NA|TRBV7-8
TGTGCCAGCAGCTCCGGGGCTCAGCCCCAGCATTTT
CASSSGAQPQHF
>TRBJ1-1|NA|TRBD1|TRBV6-2/TRBV6-3
TGTGCCAGCAGTTACCGACAGGGGGCTGAAGCTTTCTTT
CASSYRQGAEAFF
>TRBJ2-5|medium-sized|NA|TRBV10-2
TGCGCCAGCAGCGGTGACTCAGGCGGGGCAGAGACCCAGTACTTC
CASSGDSGGAETQYF
>TRBJ2-1|NA|NA|TRBV11-3
TGTGCCAGCAGCTCTGGACACCGCTACGAGCAGTTCTTC
CASSSGHRYEQFF
>TRBJ2-1|NA|NA|TRBV6-2/TRBV6-3
TGTGCCAGCAGCGGCTCGGGAGTTTCGTCCAATGAGCAGTTCTTC
CASSGSGVSSNEQFF
>TRBJ2-2|NA|TRBD2|TRBV11-3
TGTGCCAGCAGCTTTTCGGGACTAGCGGAAAACACCGGGGAGCTGTTTTTT
CASSFSGLAENTGELFF
>TRBJ2-7|few|TRBD1|TRBV7-2
TGTGCCAGCAGCTTAGAACCGACGGGACAGGGGAACAACGAGCAGTACTTC
CASSLEPTGQGNNEQYF
>TRBJ2-5|once|NA|TRBV6-9
TGTGCCAGCAGTTACCGGACGGGGCTCTCTGAGCAGTACTTC
CASSYRTGLSEQYF
>TRBJ2-1|NA|NA|TRBV12-3/TRBV12-4
TGTGCCAGCAGCCTAACGACCAAGGAGACCCAGTTCTTC
CASSLTTKETQFF
>TRBJ2-1|NA|NA|TRBV6-6
TGTGCCAGCAGTTACGAGGGGTTGGGGATGGAGACCCAGTTCTTC
CASSYEGLGMETQFF
>TRBJ2-3|NA|TRBD2|TRBV6-1
TGTGCCAGCAGTGGACCCGGGACTAGCGGGAGTACAGATACGCAGTATTTT
CASSGPGTSGSTDTQYF
>TRBJ2-1|NA|NA|TRBV7-2
TGTGCCAGCAGCTTAGCCAGCTCAAGCTCCTACAATGAGCAGTTCTTC
CASSLASSSSYNEQFF
>TRBJ2-7|few|TRBD1|TRBV6-2/TRBV6-3
TGTGCCAGCAGTTTACCGGACAGGGGAGGCTACGAGCAGTACTTC
CASSLPDRGGYEQYF
>TRBJ1-6|NA|NA|TRBV19
TGTGCCAGTAGCCTCGCCCATTCACCCCTCCACTTT
CASSLAHSPLHF
>TRBJ2-1|NA|NA|TRBV11-2
TGTGCCAGCAGCCCACCCAGGTGGGGTGAGCAGTTCTTC
CASSPPRWGEQFF
>TRBJ2-5|NA|TRBD1|TRBV7-6
TGTGCCAGCAGCTTAGCCGGGACAGGGCGCCAAGAGACCCAGTACTTC
CASSLAGTGRQETQYF
>TRBJ2-1|large|TRBD2|TRBV6-1
TGTGCCAGCAGATTCTCCGGGACTAGCGGCAATGAGCAGTTCTTC
CASRFSGTSGNEQFF
>TRBJ2-7|NA|TRBD2|TRBV6-5
TGTGCCAGCAGCCCTGGGGGACTAGGCTACGAGCAGTACTTC
CASSPGGLGYEQYF
>TRBJ2-3|NA|NA|TRBV4-1
TGTGCCAGCAGCCAAGATTTGTCGGTAGATACGCAGTATTTT
CASSQDLSVDTQYF